The 23 T cell receptor beta chains below all came from one sample that was sequenced in a study of circulating and synovial CD4+ cells in juvenile arthritis (dated 2014 in TCRdb). Libraries were prepared through the immunoSEQ multiplex PCR assay. The table comes from immuneACCESS by way of TCRdb, which keeps in-frame sequences with V and J called. Part of the clones is missing from these tables; in studies checked, under half for an unresolved V gene and the rest for unknown reasons. A total of under 35,000 clones appear in this sample, over 95% of them only once. The ten top clones hold approximately 0.19% of the sample. Sequencing was done on a sample of CD4+ T cells from blood. These receptors came from a human donor with juvenile idiopathic arthritis.

The V gene is TRBV4-3, the J gene TRBJ1-3, with D unclear. Germline CDR1 is LGHNA and CDR2 is YSLEER. The V end was cut by 4 bases, the J end by 0 bases, with 22 bases between. CDR3 length: 19 residues. The CDR3 loop reads CASSRDPPWRVISGNTIYF. In DNA form, the CDR3 reads TGCGCCAGCAGCCGCGACCCCCCTTGGAGAGTCATCTCTGGAAACACCATATATTTT.

The chain has TRBV10-3 and TRBJ1-5; 7 nucleotides line up with TRBD1. The germline gives CDR1 ENHRY, CDR2 SYGVKD. The CDR3 length is 17 residues. V trimming: 3 bases; J trimming: 0 bases; junction bases outside the gene matches: 8. The CDR3 spells CAISDYKGTVSNQPQHF. CDR3 in DNA: TGTGCCATCAGTGACTATAAGGGGACAGTTAGCAATCAGCCCCAGCATTTT.

This chain uses TRBV9 with TRBJ2-5; 11 bases align to TRBD2. CDR1 is SGDLS, CDR2 YYNGEE, per germline. The CDR3 sequence is 17 residues long. V lost 0 bases, J lost 5 bases, and 9 bases stayed unmatched. CDR3 sequence reads: CASSVGSSSSGGETQYF. The CDR3 DNA sequence: TGTGCCAGCAGCGTAGGATCTTCGTCTAGCGGGGGGGAGACCCAGTACTTC.

The chain has TRBV29-1 and TRBJ1-4, with a weak D call TRBD1 (6 bases). This CDR3 has 11 amino acids. V dropped 7 bases and J dropped 6 bases, with 9 bases sitting between them. Germline V gene lookup returns CDR1 SQVTM and CDR2 ANQGSEA. CDR3: CSGRQDEKLFF. CDR3 nucleotide sequence: TGCAGCGGGCGACAGGATGAAAAACTGTTTTTT.

Points on this clone: Germline and junction disagree at one end, which may indicate a read error. At the DNA level, this CDR3 is encoded by other sequences in the same sample as well. The J gene is TRBJ1-6, the V gene TRBV7-6, with 7 bases lining up with TRBD1. CDR1 and CDR2 from the germline V gene are SGHVS and FNYEAQ. This CDR3 is built from 16 residues. In DNA form, the CDR3 reads TGTGCCAGCAGCTTAATGGGCGGGACAGTTAATTCCCCCCTCCACTTT. Amino acid sequence: CASSLMGGTVNSPLHF.

The rearrangement joins TRBV11-3 to TRBJ1-2, with D hard to call. The V gene lost 1 base and the J gene lost 2 bases, with 14 bases spanning the gap. The CDR3 loop spans 16 amino acids. Per germline, CDR1 SGHNT and CDR2 YENEEA. The CDR3 spells CASSLGGVVKNYGYTF. Written as DNA, the CDR3 is TGTGCCAGCAGCTTAGGTGGTGTAGTGAAGAACTATGGCTACACCTTC.

This chain joins TRBV6-1 and TRBJ2-7; 10 nucleotides match TRBD2. Unmatched junction bases numbered 5, after V lost 6 bases and J lost 3 bases. From germline, CDR1 is MNHNS and CDR2 SASEGT. This CDR3 comprises 14 residues. As DNA, the CDR3 is TGTGCCAGCAGCCCTAGCGGGGGCGACTACGAGCAGTACTTC. Protein sequence: CASSPSGGDYEQYF.

The chain couples TRBV7-3 to TRBJ2-3; 12 bases align to TRBD2. Germline V gene data show CDR1 as SGHTA and CDR2 as FQGTGA. J was trimmed by 5 bases and V by 3 bases; bases with no gene match: 0. The CDR3 runs to 14 residues. CDR3 region: CASSLGLAGDTQYF. The DNA for the CDR3 is TGTGCCAGCAGCTTGGGACTAGCGGGAGATACGCAGTATTTT.

The chain recombines TRBV4-1 with TRBJ1-1, with TRBD1 matching over 10 bases. V shed 1 base, J shed 8 bases, and the junction held 4 bases outside the gene matches. Germline V gives CDR1 MGHRA, CDR2 YSYEKL. The length of the CDR3 is 14 residues. The chain's CDR3 is CASSQGRQGAEAFF. The CDR3, as DNA: TGCGCCAGCAGCCAAGGTAGACAGGGGGCCGAAGCTTTCTTT.

The rearrangement links TRBV28 to TRBJ2-5; 16 bases are shared with TRBD2. The CDR3 runs 20 residues. V trimming: 10 bases; J trimming: 4 bases; junction bases outside the gene matches: 21. From germline, CDR1 is MDHEN and CDR2 SYDVKM. DNA for the CDR3: TGTGCCACCTCACCCGGGACTAGCGGGAGGGCCCTGTACGTAAGAGAGACCCAGTACTTC. It codes for CATSPGTSGRALYVRETQYF.

This chain connects TRBV7-2 to TRBJ1-1, with 8 bases lining up with TRBD1. The CDR3 loop spans 14 amino acids. The J segment lost 1 base and the V segment lost 5 bases, leaving 3 bases of the junction unmatched. Germline CDR1 is SGHTA and CDR2 is FQGNSA. CDR3 sequence reads: CASSLRGQNTEAFF. The CDR3 DNA sequence: TGTGCCAGCAGCCTCAGGGGGCAGAACACTGAAGCTTTCTTT.

V is TRBV19 and J is TRBJ1-1; 12 bases are shared with TRBD1. V was pared by 6 bases and J by 7 bases, with 6 bases of the junction left unmatched. Germline V CDR1 and CDR2: LNHDA, SQIVND (reference sequence). There are 14 residues in the CDR3. The CDR3 DNA is TGTGCCAGTAGGACCGGGACAGGGGGCAGTGAAGCTTTCTTT. Its protein product is CASRTGTGGSEAFF.

The chain's CDR3 is CASSFSGSTETQYF. The DNA for the CDR3 is TGTGCCAGCAGCTTCAGCGGGAGTACGGAGACCCAGTACTTC. This rearrangement joins TRBV5-6 to TRBJ2-5; 8 bases fit TRBD2. Germline lookup yields CDR1 SGHDT and CDR2 YYEEEE. J was trimmed by 5 bases and V by 2 bases; bases with no gene match: 5. The CDR3 length is 14 residues.

This clone has just one count. This chain links TRBV11-2 with TRBJ2-1; a possible D gene is TRBD2 (6 bases). V gave up 7 bases and J gave up 4 bases, with 29 bases separating them. The CDR3 consists of 19 residues. Germline V gene lookup returns CDR1 SGHAT and CDR2 FQNNGV. The CDR3, as DNA: TGTGCCAGCACCGATCTCTGGCGGGATAAGGGGCGGATTTACAATGAGCAGTTCTTC. Protein: CASTDLWRDKGRIYNEQFF.

The J gene is TRBJ2-1, the V gene TRBV9; 7 nucleotides match TRBD2. Germline-derived CDR1 and CDR2 are SGDLS and YYNGEE. The CDR3 contains 16 residues. The V gene end was trimmed by 0 bases and the J gene end by 4 bases; junction bases not matched to a gene: 7. CDR3 protein: CASSVGSGGLYNEQFF. Written as DNA, the CDR3 is TGTGCCAGCAGCGTAGGGTCGGGGGGTCTTTACAATGAGCAGTTCTTC.

This clone was counted once. CDR3 in amino acids: CASSERGNLVTAYNEQFF. Written as DNA, the CDR3 is TGTGCCAGCAGTGAAAGGGGTAACTTGGTTACTGCCTACAATGAGCAGTTCTTC. The rearrangement uses TRBV25-1 and TRBJ2-1; D may be TRBD1 (5 bases). V lost 2 bases and J lost 2, with 19 bases in between. Germline CDR1 is MGHDK and CDR2 is SYGVNS. This CDR3 contains 18 residues.

V gene TRBV28 combines with J gene TRBJ1-4, with D possibly matching TRBD1 (5 bases). Trimming removed 5 bases at V and 7 bases at J, with 26 bases between. Germline CDR1 and CDR2: MDHEN and SYDVKM. The CDR3 totals 18 residues. The CDR3 DNA is TGTGCCAGCAGTCCCCCTCCCGGGGGAAAAGATCCGGGTGAAAAACTGTTTTTT. Protein product: CASSPPPGGKDPGEKLFF.

The chain has TRBV12-5 and TRBJ2-7, with 13 nucleotides matching TRBD2. There are 14 residues in the CDR3. Germline lookup yields CDR1 LGHNT and CDR2 FRNRAP. The V segment lost 7 bases and the J segment 9 bases; nucleotides outside the gene matches: 9. The CDR3 here is CASAAGLAGSGQYF. CDR3 DNA: TGTGCTAGTGCCGCGGGACTAGCGGGGTCGGGGCAGTACTTC.

This chain uses TRBV30 with TRBJ1-4; D is possibly TRBD1 (5 bases). V gave up 3 bases and J gave up 6 bases, with 11 bases separating them. The CDR3 runs to 13 residues. Per the germline V gene, CDR1 is GTSNPN and CDR2 is SVGIG (reference sequence). CDR3: CAWSLGVDEKLFF. CDR3 in DNA: TGTGCCTGGAGCCTAGGGGTGGATGAAAAACTGTTTTTT.

V is TRBV5-6 and J is TRBJ2-7; possible D gene TRBD1, 6 bases. The CDR3 contains 19 residues. Germline CDR1 is SGHDT and CDR2 is YYEEEE. Trimming took off 4 bases at V and 2 bases at J, with 28 bases between the two ends. The CDR3 loop is CASSGGHYSVSESAYEQYF. CDR3 nucleotides: TGTGCCAGCAGCGGGGGACATTATAGCGTTTCGGAGAGCGCCTACGAGCAGTACTTC.

As for this clone: One end of the junction fails to match germline, which may point to a read error. The chain has TRBV4-1 and TRBJ2-7; a weak D match, TRBD1 (6 bases). Germline CDR1 and CDR2: MGHRA and YSYEKL. This CDR3 contains 13 residues. The CDR3 is CASSQANRARLNF. In nucleotides, the CDR3 is TGCGCCAGCAGCCAAGCTAACAGGGCCCGCTTAAACTTC.

V gene TRBV25-1 combines with J gene TRBJ1-2, with D tentatively TRBD1 (6 bases). Germline CDR1 MGHDK, CDR2 SYGVNS. CDR3 length: 15 amino acids. Trimming cost V 3 bases and J 4 bases, with 15 bases left between them. In nucleotides, the CDR3 is TGTGCCAGCAGTGACACTCCTCGGGACATCTATGGCTACACCTTC. Translated, it gives CASSDTPRDIYGYTF.

This sequence joins TRBV9 and TRBJ1-5, with 7 nucleotides matching TRBD1. CDR1 and CDR2 from the germline V gene are SGDLS and YYNGEE. The CDR3 consists of 17 residues. The V and J ends lost 3 bases and 0 bases, in that order; junction bases with no gene match: 9. CDR3 residues: CASSEGDSAYSNQPQHF. The CDR3 DNA follows: TGTGCCAGCAGCGAGGGGGACAGCGCTTATAGCAATCAGCCCCAGCATTTT.